This paragraph reports one TCR beta chain. What it binds is unknown. The CDR3 runs 15 residues. The V gene end was trimmed by 11 bases and the J gene end by 2 bases; junction bases not matched to a gene: 11. CDR1 SNHLY and CDR2 FYNNEI come from the germline V gene. TCR alpha and beta CDR3 regions were amplified from RNA using iRepertoire nested multiplex PCR. TCRdb independently ran MiXCR on the multiplex PCR reads; one entry per CDR3 protein. Altogether 400,000 or so distinct CDR3 sequences are present, more than 35% being singletons, with the ten largest covering around 12%. The sample originates from a study of glioma-infiltrating T cells. Looking at the study overall: Before surgery, glioma patients received dexamethasone for at most six days. Broader study findings: Gliomas, especially low-grade, showed above-expected tissue-blood divergence; non-neoplastic patients showed below.

Sequencing used glioma tissue, nonneoplastic brain tissue, or PBMCs (not recorded which). The chain uses TRBV2 and TRBJ1-3; 8 nucleotides line up with TRBD1. This TCR was recovered from a human donor with low-grade glioma or glioblastoma, undergoing nonglioma brain surgery, or in good health (not recorded which). CDR3 in amino acids: CAQLRDRTTGNTIYF. The CDR3 DNA reads as TGTGCCCAACTCCGGGACAGGACAACTGGAAACACCATATATTTT.